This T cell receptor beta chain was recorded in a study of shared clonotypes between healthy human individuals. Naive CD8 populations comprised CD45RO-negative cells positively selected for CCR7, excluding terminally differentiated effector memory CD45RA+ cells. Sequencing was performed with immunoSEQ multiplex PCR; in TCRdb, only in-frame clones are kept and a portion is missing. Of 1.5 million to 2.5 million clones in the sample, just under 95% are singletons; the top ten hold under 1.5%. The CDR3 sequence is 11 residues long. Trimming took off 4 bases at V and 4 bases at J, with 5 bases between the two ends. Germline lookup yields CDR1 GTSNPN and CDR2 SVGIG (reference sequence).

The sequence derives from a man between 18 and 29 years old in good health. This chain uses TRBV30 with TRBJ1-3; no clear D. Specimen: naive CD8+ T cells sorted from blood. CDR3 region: CAWTMGNTIYF. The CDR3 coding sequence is TGTGCCTGGACGATGGGAAACACCATATATTTT.